The sequence of this T cell receptor (beta chain) was determined in a study of OX40 agonist ivuxolimab in advanced cancers. Study-wide background: Ivuxolimab, an antibody that agonizes OX40 (CD134), was administered to the patients. Under the entry rules, prior anti-PD-1, anti-PD-L1 or anti-CTLA-4 therapy was allowed, and approximately 40% had some. Study-wide findings and caveats: Relative to CD4+ cells, CD8+ T cells on average had more expanded clones. Partly responding patients at 0.1-3.0 mg/kg showed some of the smallest clonal expansion.

V shed 5 bases and J shed 1 base, with 16 bases lying between them. CDR1 and CDR2 from the germline V gene are ENHRY and SYGVKD. This CDR3 has 16 residues. Assay: immunoSEQ multiplex PCR; the TCRdb copy retains only in-frame clones and omits some. Of tens of thousands of clones listed, roughly nine tenths are singletons. As for this clone: Its antigen is unknown.

V and J are TRBV10-3 and TRBJ2-3; D possibly corresponds to TRBD2 (5 bases). The input for sequencing was CD4+ or CD8+ T cells sorted from blood, taken in a trial of the OX40 agonist ivuxolimab. The receptor was isolated from an adult with an advanced solid tumor such as melanoma, head and neck, liver or kidney cancer. The DNA of the CDR3 is TGTGCCATCAGTTCAAGAGGGAACCTCGGCACAGATACGCAGTATTTT. It translates to CAISSRGNLGTDTQYF.